Listed below are T cell receptor beta chains from one sample, sequenced in a study of blood T cell repertoires in COVID-19. TCRdb keeps only in-frame clones here, not all; method: immunoSEQ multiplex PCR. The table has tens of thousands of clones, roughly 90% seen once. The sample was peripheral blood. These receptors came from a woman aged 55 to 70 with acute or convalescent COVID-19. Each CDR3 is given with its conserved first and last residue. The D gene is left open where the match is weak. Part of the rows lack a size; the others show once, few, many or a class for expanded clones.

>TRBV6-5|NA|TRBD1|TRBJ1-5
CASSPQGAQPQHF
TGTGCCAGCAGCCCACAGGGGGCTCAGCCCCAGCATTTT
>TRBV5-1|NA|TRBD1|TRBJ2-1
CASSPGQGGNEQFF
TGCGCCAGCAGCCCCGGACAGGGGGGGAATGAGCAGTTCTTC
>TRBV4-2|NA|NA|TRBJ1-4
CASSQGGLNEKLFF
TGTGCCAGCAGCCAAGGGGGCCTAAATGAAAAACTGTTTTTT
>TRBV19|once|TRBD2|TRBJ2-5
CASSLGAAGAQYF
TGTGCCAGTAGCCTTGGAGCGGCGGGGGCCCAGTACTTC
>TRBV28|NA|NA|TRBJ1-5
CATNPNRVGQPQHF
TGTGCCACCAACCCGAACAGGGTCGGTCAGCCCCAGCATTTT
>TRBV7-2|NA|TRBD2|TRBJ2-1
CASSLSLLAGADEQFF
TGTGCCAGCAGCTTAAGCCTCCTAGCGGGAGCGGATGAGCAGTTCTTC
>TRBV27|NA|NA|TRBJ1-3
CASSLTGTSGNTIYF
TGTGCCAGCAGTTTAACAGGGACCTCTGGAAACACCATATATTTT
>TRBV13|NA|TRBD1|TRBJ1-2
CASSGSGTGFYGYTF
TGTGCCAGCAGCGGCTCCGGGACAGGATTCTATGGCTACACCTTC
>TRBV28|NA|NA|TRBJ2-4
CASSLSQGGKNIQYF
TGTGCCAGCAGTTTAAGTCAGGGGGGCAAAAACATTCAGTACTTC
>TRBV5-1|NA|NA|TRBJ1-2
CASSLASQGYGYTF
TGCGCCAGCAGCTTGGCCAGTCAGGGCTATGGCTACACCTTC
>TRBV4-2|once|TRBD2|TRBJ2-3
CASSPRLAALSLTDTQYF
TGTGCCAGCAGCCCCCGACTAGCGGCCCTCTCGCTCACAGATACGCAGTATTTT
>TRBV7-3|NA|NA|TRBJ2-3
CASSFNPRRQSSTDTQYF
TGTGCCAGCAGCTTCAACCCCAGGAGGCAGTCTAGCACAGATACGCAGTATTTT
>TRBV19|once|NA|TRBJ1-2
CASSVTGQRNYGYTF
TGTGCCAGTAGTGTGACCGGACAGAGAAACTATGGCTACACCTTC
>TRBV10-3|NA|TRBD2|TRBJ2-5
CASRGLSGEFGTQYF
TGTGCCAGTAGAGGGCTTAGCGGGGAATTTGGGACCCAGTACTTC
>TRBV5-5|NA|TRBD2|TRBJ2-1
CASSLERTSGLRAYNEQFF
TGTGCCAGCAGCTTGGAGCGGACTAGCGGGTTGAGGGCTTACAATGAGCAGTTCTTC
>TRBV5-1|NA|NA|TRBJ2-2
CASSLVQGNTGELFF
TGCGCCAGCAGCTTGGTACAGGGGAACACCGGGGAGCTGTTTTTT
>TRBV10-3|few|NA|TRBJ1-1
CAISESGGSEAFF
TGTGCCATCAGTGAGTCTGGGGGCTCTGAAGCTTTCTTT
>TRBV3-1/TRBV3-2|NA|TRBD1|TRBJ1-1
CASSQEEGQGPTEAFF
TGTGCCAGCAGCCAAGAAGAGGGACAGGGTCCCACTGAAGCTTTCTTT
>TRBV2|NA|NA|TRBJ1-1
CASSAQGPSTEAFF
TGTGCCAGCAGTGCTCAGGGGCCCTCCACTGAAGCTTTCTTT
>TRBV18|NA|NA|TRBJ1-5
CASSPFPDQPQHF
TGTGCCAGCTCACCATTCCCTGATCAGCCCCAGCATTTT
>TRBV29-1|NA|NA|TRBJ2-1
CSVVEVTGVKQFF
TGCAGCGTTGTAGAGGTAACGGGAGTGAAGCAGTTCTTC
>TRBV5-1|NA|TRBD1|TRBJ1-5
CASSPRQGDQPQHF
TGCGCCAGCAGCCCCCGACAGGGCGATCAGCCCCAGCATTTT
>TRBV19|NA|NA|TRBJ1-4
CASRATLPTNEKLFF
TGTGCCAGTAGAGCGACCCTACCAACTAATGAAAAACTGTTTTTT
>TRBV11-2|NA|NA|TRBJ2-4
CASSPEPTGAKNIQYF
TGTGCCAGCAGCCCCGAACCCACAGGGGCCAAAAACATTCAGTACTTC
>TRBV5-6|NA|NA|TRBJ2-5
CASSLYPTWGVETQYF
TGTGCCAGCAGCTTGTACCCAACTTGGGGGGTGGAGACCCAGTACTTC
>TRBV7-8|NA|TRBD1|TRBJ1-5
CASSLGDRGNQPQHF
TGTGCCAGCAGCTTAGGGGACAGGGGTAATCAGCCCCAGCATTTT
>TRBV7-2|NA|NA|TRBJ2-3
CASSGWGADTQYF
TGTGCCAGCAGCGGGTGGGGGGCAGATACGCAGTATTTT
>TRBV6-2/TRBV6-3|NA|TRBD2|TRBJ2-2
CASSFAGLVTGELFF
TGTGCCAGCAGCTTCGCCGGACTAGTTACCGGGGAGCTGTTTTTT
>TRBV5-6|NA|TRBD2|TRBJ2-1
CASSHSGGSYNEQFF
TGTGCCAGCAGCCACTCCGGGGGGTCCTACAATGAGCAGTTCTTC
>TRBV9|NA|TRBD1|TRBJ1-1
CASSVDLTGGGTEAFF
TGTGCCAGCAGCGTAGATCTGACAGGGGGAGGCACTGAAGCTTTCTTT
>TRBV4-3|NA|TRBD1|TRBJ2-4
CASSQDRALNIQYF
TGCGCCAGCAGCCAGGACAGGGCGCTAAACATTCAGTACTTC
>TRBV11-2|few|TRBD1|TRBJ1-6
CASSLSGQPNSPLHF
TGTGCCAGCAGCTTATCGGGACAGCCAAATTCACCCCTCCACTTT
>TRBV15|NA|NA|TRBJ1-5
CATSTARGGNQPQHF
TGTGCCACCAGCACGGCCAGGGGAGGCAATCAGCCCCAGCATTTT
>TRBV4-1|NA|TRBD1|TRBJ1-2
CASSRQGGYGYTF
TGCGCCAGCAGCCGGCAGGGGGGCTATGGCTACACCTTC
>TRBV28|NA|NA|TRBJ1-5
CASSPLGEVGNQPQHF
TGTGCCAGCAGCCCTCTTGGGGAGGTGGGCAATCAGCCCCAGCATTTT
>TRBV10-3|NA|TRBD1|TRBJ2-5
CAISDQDPSDRGQETQYF
TGTGCCATCAGTGACCAAGACCCCAGCGACAGGGGCCAAGAGACCCAGTACTTC
>TRBV7-8|NA|NA|TRBJ1-1
CASSLRQIEAFF
TGTGCCAGCAGCTTAAGACAGATTGAAGCTTTCTTT
>TRBV2|NA|NA|TRBJ1-5
CASSAPGGHGNQPQHF
TGTGCCAGCAGTGCCCCGGGCGGACATGGCAATCAGCCCCAGCATTTT
>TRBV12-3/TRBV12-4|NA|TRBD1|TRBJ1-1
CASSLNRGIEAFF
TGTGCCAGCAGTTTAAACAGGGGGATCGAAGCTTTCTTT
>TRBV7-2|NA|TRBD2|TRBJ2-1
CASSLSPGRNEQFF
TGTGCCAGCAGCTTATCGCCCGGGAGGAATGAGCAGTTCTTC
>TRBV24-1|NA|TRBD1|TRBJ2-3
CATSEPGQGATDTQYF
TGTGCCACCAGTGAGCCGGGACAGGGGGCCACAGATACGCAGTATTTT
>TRBV5-1|NA|NA|TRBJ2-5
CASSLGAGKETQYF
TGCGCCAGCAGCTTGGGGGCAGGAAAAGAGACCCAGTACTTC
>TRBV5-1|NA|TRBD1|TRBJ2-2
CASSSRQGSTNTGELFF
TGCGCCAGCAGCTCCCGACAGGGGAGTACGAACACCGGGGAGCTGTTTTTT
>TRBV20-1|NA|TRBD1|TRBJ2-5
CSASFSGTAAQETQYF
TGCAGTGCTAGTTTTTCAGGGACAGCCGCCCAAGAGACCCAGTACTTC
>TRBV9|NA|NA|TRBJ2-1
CASSVGPSDEQFF
TGTGCCAGCAGCGTAGGTCCTAGCGATGAGCAGTTCTTC
>TRBV5-1|NA|TRBD1|TRBJ2-3
CASRHRGLDTQYF
TGCGCCAGCAGACACAGGGGTTTGGATACGCAGTATTTT
>TRBV4-2|NA|TRBD1|TRBJ2-1
CASSQEESGQGDEQFF
TGTGCCAGCAGCCAAGAAGAGTCGGGACAGGGGGATGAGCAGTTCTTC
>TRBV6-5|NA|TRBD1|TRBJ1-1
CASSYSPTGGTEAFF
TGTGCCAGCAGTTACTCTCCCACAGGGGGAACTGAAGCTTTCTTT
>TRBV5-6|NA|NA|TRBJ1-1
CASSRTVQNTEAFF
TGTGCCAGCAGCAGGACAGTCCAGAACACTGAAGCTTTCTTT